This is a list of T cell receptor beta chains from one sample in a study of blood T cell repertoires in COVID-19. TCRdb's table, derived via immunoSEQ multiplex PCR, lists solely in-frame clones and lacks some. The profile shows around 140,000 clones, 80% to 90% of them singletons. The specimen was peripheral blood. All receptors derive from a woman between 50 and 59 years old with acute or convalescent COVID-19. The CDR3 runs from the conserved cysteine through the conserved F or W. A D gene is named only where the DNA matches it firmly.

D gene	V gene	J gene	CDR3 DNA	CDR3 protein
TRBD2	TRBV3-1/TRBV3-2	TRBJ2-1	TGTGCCAGCAGCGCGGGACTAGCGGGCAATGAGCAGTTCTTC	CASSAGLAGNEQFF
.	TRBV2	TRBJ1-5	TGTGCCAGCAGTAAAGAGGAGGGAACGGGCAATCAGCCCCAGCATTTT	CASSKEEGTGNQPQHF
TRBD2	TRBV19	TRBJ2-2	TGTGCCAGTAGTATTACCGGGGGGGAGACCGGGGAGCTGTTTTTT	CASSITGGETGELFF
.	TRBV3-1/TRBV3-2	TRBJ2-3	TGTGCCAGCAGCCAAGCAGGCCGGAGGGGCACAGATACGCAGTATTTT	CASSQAGRRGTDTQYF
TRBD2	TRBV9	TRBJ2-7	TGTGCCAGCAGCGCCGCCGGGGTAGCGGGGACCTACGAGCAGTACTTC	CASSAAGVAGTYEQYF
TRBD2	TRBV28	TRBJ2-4	TGTGCCAGCAGTTTCCCAGCGGGGATAAACATTCAGTACTTC	CASSFPAGINIQYF
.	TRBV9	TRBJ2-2	TGTGCCAGCAGCGCCTCAACAGGGGCGGGGACCGGGGAGCTGTTTTTT	CASSASTGAGTGELFF
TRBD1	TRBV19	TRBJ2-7	TGTGCCGATCCCCGGACAGGGGCCTACGAGCAGTACTTC	CADPRTGAYEQYF
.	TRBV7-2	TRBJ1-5	TGTGCCAGCAGCTTGACAGTTGTTGGCAATCAGCCCCAGCATTTT	CASSLTVVGNQPQHF
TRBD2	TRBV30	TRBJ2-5	TGTGCCTGGAGTGTTATGGCGGGAGGAGGCCAGTACTTC	CAWSVMAGGGQYF
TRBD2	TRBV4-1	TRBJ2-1	TGCGCCAGCAGCCAGCCCTCGGGACTAGCGGGGGAGAATGAGCAGTTCTTC	CASSQPSGLAGENEQFF
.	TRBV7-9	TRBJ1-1	TGTGCCAGCAGCCGAGGGGGGAGGGCCCAGAACACTGAAGCTTTCTTT	CASSRGGRAQNTEAFF
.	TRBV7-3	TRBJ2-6	TGTGCCAGCAGTCGCGAAGTCTCTGGGGCCAACGTCCTGACTTTC	CASSREVSGANVLTF
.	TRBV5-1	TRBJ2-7	TGCGCCAGCAGCCGTATGACAGACCTCTCCTACGAGCAGTACTTC	CASSRMTDLSYEQYF
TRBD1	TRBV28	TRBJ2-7	TGTGCCAGCAGTTTATCAGGGGGCCCAACCTACGAGCAGTACTTC	CASSLSGGPTYEQYF
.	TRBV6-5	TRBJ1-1	TGTGCCAGCAGGTTACCCGGGGGATACACTGAAGCTTTCTTT	CASRLPGGYTEAFF
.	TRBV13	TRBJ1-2	TGTGCCAGCAAGGAGCAAAATGGCTACACCTTC	CASKEQNGYTF
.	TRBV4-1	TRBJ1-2	TGCGCCAGCAGCCAAGATACCACATACAGGCACTATGGCTACACCTTC	CASSQDTTYRHYGYTF
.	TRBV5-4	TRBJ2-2	TGTGCCAGCAGCCGCAGCCGGGGGACCCCGAACACCGGGGAGCTGTTTTTT	CASSRSRGTPNTGELFF
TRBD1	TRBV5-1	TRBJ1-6	TGCGCCAGCAGCGAACAGGGGTTCAAATCACCCCTCCACTTT	CASSEQGFKSPLHF
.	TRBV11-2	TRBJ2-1	TGTGCCAGCAGCCAGGGACTTTCGGGGGAGCAGTTCTTC	CASSQGLSGEQFF
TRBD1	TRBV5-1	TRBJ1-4	TGCGCCAGCAGATGGGACAGGGAGACAACTAATGAAAAACTGTTTTTT	CASRWDRETTNEKLFF
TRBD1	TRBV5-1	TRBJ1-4	TGCGCCAGCAGCGACAGGGGGCCGGCTAATGAAAAACTGTTTTTT	CASSDRGPANEKLFF
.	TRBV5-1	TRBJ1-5	TGCGCCAGCAGCCCCGACGGGGGGGGCCGCAATCAGCCCCAGCATTTT	CASSPDGGGRNQPQHF